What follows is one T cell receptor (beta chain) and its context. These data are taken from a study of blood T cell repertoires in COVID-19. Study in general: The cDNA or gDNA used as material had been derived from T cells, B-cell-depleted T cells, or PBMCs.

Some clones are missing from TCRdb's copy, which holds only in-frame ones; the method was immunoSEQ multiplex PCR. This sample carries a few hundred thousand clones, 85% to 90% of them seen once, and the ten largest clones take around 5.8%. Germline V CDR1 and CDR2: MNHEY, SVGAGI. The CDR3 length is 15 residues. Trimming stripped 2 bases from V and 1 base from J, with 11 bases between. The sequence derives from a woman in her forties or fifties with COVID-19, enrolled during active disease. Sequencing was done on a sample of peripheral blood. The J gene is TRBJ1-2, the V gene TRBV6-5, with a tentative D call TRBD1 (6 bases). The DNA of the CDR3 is TGTGCCAGCAGTTACCGACGGACAGTTAACTATGGCTACACCTTC. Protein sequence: CASSYRRTVNYGYTF.